The present T cell receptor beta chain was sequenced within a study of cytomegalovirus exposure and HLA in healthy donors. Whole-study results and caveats: As a later analysis showed, a missense DCLRE1C variant was linked to trimming of TCR beta V- and J-genes. At a 0.05 false discovery rate, a later analysis found 16,951 TCR beta sequences to be associated with HLA alleles.

It was with 60 Vbeta and 13 Jbeta primers that the PCR ran. Assay used: immunoSEQ multiplex PCR; TCRdb lists only in-frame clones, some missing. This listing includes about 53,000 clones. About this clone: The antigen is not known.

Germline V gene sequence: CDR1 SGHRS, CDR2 YFSETQ. The CDR3 is 13 amino acids. Trimming shortened V by 0 bases and J by 6 bases, and 9 bases separated the two germline ends. The source material was PBMCs. This chain connects TRBV5-1 to TRBJ1-1; no firm D call. The origin of this receptor is a young man in good health and CMV-seropositive. CDR3 sequence (DNA): TGCGCCAGCAGCTTGGTTTGGCCCGCTGAAGCTTTCTTT. It yields the protein CASSLVWPAEAFF.